These 2 T cell receptor beta chains share one sample of origin, sequenced in a study of T cell changes during pregnancy in multiple sclerosis. Produced via immunoSEQ multiplex PCR; TCRdb's table is partial and in-frame only. The table lists around 80,000 clones, 90% to 95% of them singletons. Sequenced here: peripheral blood, sampled before pregnancy. Receptor source: a female donor with multiple sclerosis, enrolled in a pregnancy study.

This clone was seen once. The rearrangement joins TRBV5-6 to TRBJ1-2; no firm D call. The CDR3 loop spans 11 amino acids. The V gene's germline CDR1 is SGHDT and CDR2 YYEEEE. Trimming took 2 bases from V and 8 from J, leaving 7 bases between them. The CDR3 region has the DNA TGTGCCAGCAGCTTAGAGCGGGGCTACACCTTC. Protein product: CASSLERGYTF.

The V gene is TRBV27, the J gene TRBJ1-1, with 8 nucleotides matching TRBD1. CDR1 is MNHEY, CDR2 SMNVEV, per germline (reference sequence). V lost 2 bases, J lost 1 base, and 0 bases stayed unmatched. The CDR3 has 14 residues. The CDR3 region is CASSLQGANTEAFF. In nucleotides, the CDR3 is TGTGCCAGCAGTTTACAGGGGGCGAACACTGAAGCTTTCTTT.